The 20 T cell receptor beta chains in this list originate from one sample, sequenced in a study of cytotoxic CD8 clonotypes in ibrutinib-treated CLL. Libraries were prepared by immunoSEQ multiplex PCR; TCRdb keeps only in-frame clonotypes and omits some of them. The sample shows just over 65,000 clones, 68% of them seen only once. Sequences were derived from PBMCs, sampled after 12 months of ibrutinib treatment. These TCRs come from a human donor with chronic lymphocytic leukemia.

This chain links TRBV7-2 with TRBJ1-1; D may be TRBD1 (5 bases). CDR1 SGHTA and CDR2 FQGNSA come from the germline V gene. The CDR3 is 15 residues long. The V end lost 5 bases, the J end lost 3 bases, and 16 bases lay between the germline ends. The CDR3 DNA follows: TGTGCCAGCAGCCGGAGGATAGACAGCTACACTGAAGCTTTCTTT. It codes for CASSRRIDSYTEAFF.

This clone was counted only a few times. The CDR3 loop is CASKPEGGWTQYF. The CDR3 nucleotides are TGTGCCAGCAAGCCCGAGGGGGGATGGACCCAGTACTTC. The chain employs TRBV6-6 and TRBJ2-5; the D gene could be TRBD1 or TRBD2 (6 bases each). V was cut by 7 bases and J by 7 bases, with 16 bases left in between. The CDR3 spans 13 residues. Germline V gene sequence: CDR1 MNHNY, CDR2 SVGAGI (reference sequence).

The chain has TRBV6-5 and TRBJ2-7, with 8 bases lining up with TRBD1. The germline V gene encodes CDR1 MNHEY and CDR2 SVGAGI. Unmatched junction bases numbered 9, after V lost 5 bases and J lost 9 bases. The CDR3 consists of 13 residues. In DNA, the CDR3 is TGTGCCAGCAGTACAGGGGGACGCCGTCGGCAGTACTTC. It specifies CASSTGGRRRQYF.

CDR3 residues: CASSQRGYNSPLHF. In nucleotides, the CDR3 is TGTGCCAGCAGTCAGAGGGGTTATAATTCACCCCTCCACTTT. The chain uses TRBV25-1 and TRBJ1-6, with D possibly being TRBD1 (5 bases). Germline V gene data show CDR1 as MGHDK and CDR2 as SYGVNS. The CDR3 runs 14 residues. Trimming shortened V by 5 bases and J by 4 bases, and 9 bases separated the two germline ends.

This clone showed up just a few times. The V call is TRBV9, the J call TRBJ2-1; 8 bases agree with TRBD2. V shed 4 bases, J shed 4 bases, and the junction held 13 bases outside the gene matches. This CDR3 contains 17 residues. Germline V CDR1 and CDR2: SGDLS, YYNGEE. The CDR3 DNA follows: TGTGCCAGCAGCCCACGGCGGGGGGCTGACCGATACAATGAGCAGTTCTTC. Protein: CASSPRRGADRYNEQFF.

This clone was counted a single time. V is TRBV30 and J is TRBJ1-6, with D possibly being TRBD1 (5 bases). CDR3 size: 17 residues. V was shortened by 4 bases and J by 4 bases, with 20 bases between the two germline ends. Germline V gene lookup returns CDR1 GTSNPN and CDR2 SVGIG (reference sequence). CDR3 DNA: TGTGCCTGGACCCTCGAGGGTTTGGGGGTGTATAATTCACCCCTCCACTTT. Residues: CAWTLEGLGVYNSPLHF.

This clone was picked up a small number of times. V and J are TRBV5-6 and TRBJ2-4, with TRBD1 matching 7 bases. Trimming removed 1 base from V and 6 bases from J; junction bases left unmatched: 10. The CDR3 is made up of 16 amino acids. The germline CDR1 and CDR2 sequences are SGHDT and YYEEEE. The CDR3: CASSLIKGARGNIQYF. DNA for the CDR3: TGTGCCAGCAGCTTGATTAAGGGGGCGAGAGGAAACATTCAGTACTTC.

This rearrangement joins TRBV29-1 to TRBJ1-1, with D perhaps TRBD1 (6 bases). Deletions cut 4 bases from V and 1 base from J, with 16 bases between. Germline V gives CDR1 SQVTM, CDR2 ANQGSEA. The CDR3 totals 15 residues. Written as DNA, the CDR3 is TGCAGCGTTGTGGGGGGCAAACTAGGGAACACTGAAGCTTTCTTT. This gives the protein CSVVGGKLGNTEAFF.

J is TRBJ2-3 and V is TRBV11-2, with D uncertain. Trimming left V 3 bases short and J 4 bases short, with 14 bases between. The germline V gene encodes CDR1 SGHAT and CDR2 FQNNGV. The CDR3 has 15 amino acids. CDR3 protein: CASSFSPEASDTQYF. CDR3 sequence (DNA): TGTGCCAGCAGCTTCTCCCCTGAAGCCTCAGATACGCAGTATTTT.

This chain uses TRBV7-9 with TRBJ1-1; maybe TRBD1 (5 bases). CDR1 is SEHNR, CDR2 FQNEAQ, per germline (reference sequence). V was trimmed by 1 base and J by 0 bases, leaving 15 bases between them. This CDR3 region has 17 residues. The CDR3 is CASSLVQGGHLNTEAFF. The CDR3 DNA follows: TGTGCCAGCAGCTTAGTCCAGGGAGGACACCTGAACACTGAAGCTTTCTTT.

The chain combines TRBV7-9 with TRBJ2-7; D is uncertain. Trimming pared 0 bases from V and 6 bases from J, leaving 15 bases between. CDR1 is SEHNR and CDR2 is FQNEAQ in the germline V gene (reference sequence). The CDR3 is made up of 15 amino acids. For the CDR3, the DNA is TGTGCCAGCAGCTTAGCGATCGGTAGCTCGAGCGAGCAGTACTTC. Translation: CASSLAIGSSSEQYF.

The gene calls are TRBV18 and TRBJ1-1; D is unresolved. This CDR3 contains 15 residues. Germline V CDR1 and CDR2: KGHSH, LQKENI. V was pared by 1 base and J by 0 bases, with 9 bases between. The DNA of the CDR3 is TGTGCCAGCTCACCACAGGTAGAGATGAACACTGAAGCTTTCTTT. It specifies CASSPQVEMNTEAFF.

The chain has TRBV4-3 and TRBJ1-1, with 7 positions matching TRBD1. CDR3 length: 13 amino acids. Losses at the gene ends were 5 bases for V and 0 bases for J; bases not matched to a gene: 0. Germline CDR1 reads LGHNA; CDR2 reads YSLEER. The CDR3 is CASSDRVNTEAFF. DNA for the CDR3: TGCGCCAGCAGCGACAGGGTGAACACTGAAGCTTTCTTT.

V is TRBV6-4 and J is TRBJ2-3; TRBD2 might be the D (6 bases). The CDR3 length is 15 residues. The V gene's germline CDR1 is MRHNA and CDR2 SNTAGT. Trimming took 2 bases from V and 5 from J, leaving 14 bases between them. CDR3 coding DNA: TGTGCCAGCAGTGACCGGCCGGGACTGCAAGATACGCAGTATTTT. The encoded protein is CASSDRPGLQDTQYF.

The genes are TRBV7-2 and TRBJ2-7, with D perhaps given as TRBD1 or TRBD2 (7 bases each). This CDR3 comprises 14 residues. The V and J ends lost 5 bases and 3 bases respectively, with 14 bases between them. Germline loops: CDR1 SGHTA, CDR2 FQGNSA. CDR3 sequence (DNA): TGTGCCAGCAGCGACAGGGTAGCGGGCTACGAGCAGTACTTC. It specifies CASSDRVAGYEQYF.

The gene calls are TRBV7-2 and TRBJ2-7, with 11 bases fitting TRBD2. Germline V gene lookup returns CDR1 SGHTA and CDR2 FQGNSA. With V trimmed by 2 bases and J by 0 bases, 9 bases remained unmatched. CDR3 length: 18 residues. CDR3 in DNA: TGTGCCAGCAGCTTAAACCCCCTAACTAGCGGGAGCTCCTACGAGCAGTACTTC. It translates to CASSLNPLTSGSSYEQYF.

This clone was seen more than once but under ten times. The V call is TRBV2, the J call TRBJ1-2; 8 bases fit TRBD1. Germline-derived CDR1 and CDR2 are SNHLY and FYNNEI. V lost 6 bases to trimming and J lost 6 bases; unmatched junction nucleotides: 12. CDR3 size: 15 residues. The CDR3 DNA reads as TGTGCCAGCAGACCGTCCCGGGACAGGACCCATGGCTACACCTTC. It yields the protein CASRPSRDRTHGYTF.

The sample holds a few counts of this clone. This chain uses TRBV7-2 with TRBJ1-2, with 9 bases identical to TRBD1. CDR1 SGHTA and CDR2 FQGNSA come from the germline V gene. The ends lost 1 base at V and 5 bases at J; junction bases unmatched: 5. CDR3 length: 15 residues. DNA of the CDR3: TGTGCCAGCAGCTTAGTACAGGGGGCGCCGTATGGCTACACCTTC. Protein: CASSLVQGAPYGYTF. Full variable domain (outside the CDR3, taken from reference TRBV7-2 and TRBJ1-2): GAGVSQSPSNKVTEKGKDVELRCDPISGHTALYWYRQSLGQGLEFLIYFQGNSAPDKSGLPSDRFSAERTGGSVSTLTIQRTQQEDSAVYLCASSLVQGAPYGYTFGSGTRLTVV.

J is TRBJ2-7 and V is TRBV19; a possible D gene is TRBD1 (6 bases). The length of the CDR3 is 12 residues. Trimming took 5 bases from V and 3 from J, leaving 8 bases between them. Germline CDR1 reads LNHDA; CDR2 reads SQIVND (reference sequence). The CDR3 DNA reads TGTGCCAGTAGTGCCAGGGGCTACGAGCAGTACTTC. Residues: CASSARGYEQYF.

The chain joins TRBV7-8 to TRBJ2-1; D gene uncertain. There are 14 residues in the CDR3. Between the trimmed V and J ends, which lost 1 base and 12 bases, there was a span of 16 bases. Germline CDR1 reads SGHVS; CDR2 reads FQNEAQ. Written as DNA, the CDR3 is TGTGCCAGCAGCTTAGAACCAGGATCCCCGGGGCAGTTCTTC. As protein: CASSLEPGSPGQFF. Supplemented by reference TRBV7-8 and TRBJ2-1, the full variable domain reads GAGVSQSPRYKVAKRGQDVALRCDPISGHVSLFWYQQALGQGPEFLTYFQNEAQLDKSGLPSDRFFAERPEGSVSTLKIQRTQQEDSAVYLCASSLEPGSPGQFFGPGTRLTVL.